These 14 T cell receptor beta chains were all obtained from the same sample, sequenced in a study of memory CD4+ T cells and cytomegalovirus serostatus. The data were produced by immunoSEQ multiplex PCR, yet TCRdb's version contains in-frame clones alone and is incomplete. The sample lists some 50,000 clones, about three quarters seen once, with just over 0.6% in the top ten. Single viable CD3+CD4+CD8-CD45RO+ cells were sorted as the memory CD4+ T cells. Specimen: memory CD4+ T cells from blood. All receptors derive from an adult in good health and CMV-seronegative.

This clone showed up just a few times. The chain combines TRBV6-6 with TRBJ2-1; TRBD1 might be the D (5 bases). Germline CDR1 is MNHNY and CDR2 is SVGAGI (reference sequence). The CDR3 sequence is 13 residues long. V dropped 5 bases and J dropped 4 bases, with 9 bases sitting between them. The CDR3: CASSRAGYNEQFF. Written as DNA, the CDR3 is TGTGCCAGCAGTAGGGCAGGGTACAATGAGCAGTTCTTC.

This CDR3 is CASSSGQGYGYTF. The DNA for the CDR3 is TGTGCCAGCAGCTCGGGACAGGGTTATGGCTACACCTTC. V gene TRBV11-1 combines with J gene TRBJ1-2, with 9 bases fitting TRBD1. Looked up from germline, CDR1 is SGHAT and CDR2 is FQDESV (reference sequence). The CDR3 covers 13 residues. V gave up 4 bases and J gave up 5 bases; unmatched junction bases: 2.

The chain uses TRBV6-5 and TRBJ1-3, with D unresolved. Germline lookup yields CDR1 MNHEY and CDR2 SVGAGI. Trimming stripped 0 bases from V and 0 bases from J, with 9 bases between. The CDR3 is 16 residues long. In DNA form, the CDR3 reads TGTGCCAGCAGTTACTCAGCTATGGCCTCTGGAAACACCATATATTTT. It yields the protein CASSYSAMASGNTIYF.

The chain employs TRBV19 and TRBJ1-1; TRBD1 matches at 8 bases. Trimming at V came to 1 base and at J to 4 bases, leaving 2 bases not matched to a gene. Germline V lookup: CDR1 LNHDA, CDR2 SQIVND (reference sequence). This CDR3 has 14 residues. CDR3 DNA: TGTGCCAGTAGTATAGGGGACAGGAGCACTGAAGCTTTCTTT. It is translated as CASSIGDRSTEAFF.

In this sample, this clone turned up a few times. The chain links TRBV21-1 to TRBJ1-1; whether TRBD1, the table's D call, matches the DNA was not checked. TRBV21-1 is reported as a pseudogene. The CDR3 is made up of 17 amino acids. The CDR3 loop reads CASSRGGTGVGDTEAFF. The CDR3 bases are TGTGCCAGCAGCCGAGGGGGCACAGGGGTAGGGGACACTGAAGCTTTCTTT.

J is TRBJ2-2 and V is TRBV2; 10 bases agree with TRBD1. The V and J ends lost 6 bases and 6 bases, in that order; junction bases with no gene match: 4. CDR1 is SNHLY, CDR2 FYNNEI, per germline. The CDR3 spans 14 residues. The CDR3 coding sequence is TGTGCCAGCAGGGGAGGGACAGGGGCCGGGGAGCTGTTTTTT. This translates into CASRGGTGAGELFF.

The V call is TRBV4-3, the J call TRBJ1-1, with 9 bases matching TRBD1. J was trimmed by 5 bases and V by 4 bases; bases with no gene match: 11. CDR1 is LGHNA and CDR2 is YSLEER in the germline V gene. This CDR3 is 16 amino acids long. DNA for the CDR3: TGCGCCAGCAGCCTGGGGGGGACAGGGCATCGGACTGAAGCTTTCTTT. Protein: CASSLGGTGHRTEAFF.

This sequence joins TRBV6-1 and TRBJ2-7; maybe TRBD2 (5 bases). The ends were cut back, 0 bases at V and 0 bases at J, with 6 bases in the middle. The CDR3 has 14 amino acids. Germline CDR1 MNHNS, CDR2 SASEGT. Here the CDR3 reads CASSEAGSSYEQYF. The CDR3 DNA sequence: TGTGCCAGCAGTGAAGCGGGGAGCTCCTACGAGCAGTACTTC.

This chain joins TRBV5-1 and TRBJ2-7, with 9 positions matching TRBD1. The CDR3 is made up of 15 amino acids. From germline, CDR1 is SGHRS and CDR2 YFSETQ. V lost 3 bases and J lost 5; bases outside the gene matches: 9. CDR3 protein: CASSYGQGPSNEQYF. The DNA of the CDR3 is TGCGCCAGCAGCTACGGACAGGGGCCGAGTAACGAGCAGTACTTC.

V gene TRBV5-4 combines with J gene TRBJ2-5; 8 bases fit TRBD2. The CDR3 sequence is 15 residues long. Germline trimming cut 8 bases from V and 2 bases from J; bases unmatched to any gene: 11. The germline gives CDR1 SGHNT, CDR2 YYREEE (reference sequence). In nucleotides, the CDR3 is TGTGCCAGTTCACCCGGGGGGGGCGTTCAAGAGACCCAGTACTTC. Its translation is CASSPGGGVQETQYF.

The chain has TRBV2 and TRBJ2-2, with a tentative D call TRBD2 (7 bases). The CDR3 is 18 residues long. CDR1 and CDR2 from the germline V gene are SNHLY and FYNNEI. Trimming pared 7 bases from V and 0 bases from J, leaving 21 bases between. CDR3 loop: CASNRRGRGIANTGELFF. The CDR3 DNA reads TGTGCCAGCAATAGGAGGGGGAGGGGGATCGCGAACACCGGGGAGCTGTTTTTT.

This clone was counted only a few times. This rearrangement joins TRBV6-4 to TRBJ2-7, with unresolved D. The CDR3 sequence is 12 residues long. Germline lookup yields CDR1 MRHNA and CDR2 SNTAGT. The ends were cut back, 4 bases at V and 4 bases at J, with 8 bases in the middle. The CDR3 DNA reads TGTGCCAGCAGTGGCCAGATGTACGAGCAGTACTTC. Its translation: CASSGQMYEQYF.

The V and J genes are TRBV5-6 and TRBJ1-5; a weak D match, TRBD1 (5 bases). V shed 0 bases and J shed 7 bases, with 14 bases lying between them. The CDR3 loop spans 15 amino acids. CDR1 is SGHDT and CDR2 is YYEEEE in the germline V gene. The CDR3 nucleotides are TGTGCCAGCAGCTTGGGAGGCAGGGTAGGACAGCCCCAGCATTTT. Translation: CASSLGGRVGQPQHF.

This clone has a handful of counts. The chain recombines TRBV6-5 with TRBJ2-2; D gene unclear. V lost 2 bases and J lost 2, with 9 bases in between. The germline V gene encodes CDR1 MNHEY and CDR2 SVGAGI. The CDR3 has 15 amino acids. In DNA form, the CDR3 reads TGTGCCAGCAGTTACCGCCAGGTTAACACCGGGGAGCTGTTTTTT. Its protein product is CASSYRQVNTGELFF.